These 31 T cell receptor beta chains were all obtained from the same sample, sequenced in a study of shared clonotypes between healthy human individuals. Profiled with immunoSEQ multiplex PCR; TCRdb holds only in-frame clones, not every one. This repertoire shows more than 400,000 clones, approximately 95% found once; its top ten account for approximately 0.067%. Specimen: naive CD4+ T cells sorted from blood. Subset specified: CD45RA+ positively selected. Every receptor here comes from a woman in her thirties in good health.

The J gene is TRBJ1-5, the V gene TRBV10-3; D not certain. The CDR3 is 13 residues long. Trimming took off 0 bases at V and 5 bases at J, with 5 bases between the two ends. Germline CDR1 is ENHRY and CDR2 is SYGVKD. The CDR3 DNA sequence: TGTGCCATCAGTGAGTCAGGTTATCAGCCCCAGCATTTT. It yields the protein CAISESGYQPQHF.

The CDR3 reads CASSRFRLAAQETQYF. The CDR3 coding sequence is TGTGCCAGCAGCAGATTTAGACTAGCAGCACAAGAGACCCAGTACTTC. The chain employs TRBV7-8 and TRBJ2-5, with 7 bases identical to TRBD2. Germline CDR1 SGHVS, CDR2 FQNEAQ. Trimming at V came to 5 bases and at J to 2 bases, leaving 11 bases not matched to a gene. The CDR3 is 16 amino acids. Filled out from reference TRBV7-8 and TRBJ2-5, the complete variable domain reads GAGVSQSPRYKVAKRGQDVALRCDPISGHVSLFWYQQALGQGPEFLTYFQNEAQLDKSGLPSDRFFAERPEGSVSTLKIQRTQQEDSAVYLCASSRFRLAAQETQYFGPGTRLLVL.

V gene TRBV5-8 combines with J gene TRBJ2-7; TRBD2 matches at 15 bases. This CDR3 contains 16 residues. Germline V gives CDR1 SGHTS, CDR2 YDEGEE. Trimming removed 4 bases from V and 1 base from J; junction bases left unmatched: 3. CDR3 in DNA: TGTGCCAGCAGCGAGGGGACTAGCGGGAGGTCCTACGAGCAGTACTTC. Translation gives CASSEGTSGRSYEQYF. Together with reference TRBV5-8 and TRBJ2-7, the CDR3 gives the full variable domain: EAGVTQSPTHLIKTRGQQATLRCSPISGHTSVYWYQQALGLGLQFLLWYDEGEERNRGNFPPRFSGRQFPNYSSELNVNALELEDSALYLCASSEGTSGRSYEQYFGPGTRLTVT.

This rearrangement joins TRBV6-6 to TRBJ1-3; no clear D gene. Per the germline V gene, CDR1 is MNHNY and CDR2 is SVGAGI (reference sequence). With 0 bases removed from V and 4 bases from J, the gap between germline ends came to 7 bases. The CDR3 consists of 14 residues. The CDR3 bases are TGTGCCAGCAGTTACTCGACCTCAGGAAACACCATATATTTT. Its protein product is CASSYSTSGNTIYF.

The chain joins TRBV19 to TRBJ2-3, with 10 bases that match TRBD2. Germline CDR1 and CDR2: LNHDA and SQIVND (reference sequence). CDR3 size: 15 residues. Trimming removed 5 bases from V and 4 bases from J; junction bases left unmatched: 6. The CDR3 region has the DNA TGTGCCAGTAGTCCCCTAGCGGGAGTGGCAGATACGCAGTATTTT. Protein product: CASSPLAGVADTQYF.

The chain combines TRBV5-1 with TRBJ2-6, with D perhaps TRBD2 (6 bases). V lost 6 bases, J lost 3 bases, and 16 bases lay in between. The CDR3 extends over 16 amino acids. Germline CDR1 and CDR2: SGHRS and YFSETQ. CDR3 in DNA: TGCGCCAGCAACCCCTTCCCGGGGGATGGGGCCAACGTCCTGACTTTC. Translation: CASNPFPGDGANVLTF. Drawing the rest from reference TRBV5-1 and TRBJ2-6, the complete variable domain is KAGVTQTPRYLIKTRGQQVTLSCSPISGHRSVSWYQQTPGQGLQFLFEYFSETQRNKGNFPGRFSGRQFSNSRSEMNVSTLELGDSALYLCASNPFPGDGANVLTFGAGSRLTVL.

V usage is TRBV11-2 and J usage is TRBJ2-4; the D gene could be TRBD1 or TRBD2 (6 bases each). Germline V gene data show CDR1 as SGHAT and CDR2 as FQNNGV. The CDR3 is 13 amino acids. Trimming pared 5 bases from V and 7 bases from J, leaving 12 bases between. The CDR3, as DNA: TGTGCCAGCAGCACCGGAGGGGGGAACATTCAGTACTTC. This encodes CASSTGGGNIQYF.

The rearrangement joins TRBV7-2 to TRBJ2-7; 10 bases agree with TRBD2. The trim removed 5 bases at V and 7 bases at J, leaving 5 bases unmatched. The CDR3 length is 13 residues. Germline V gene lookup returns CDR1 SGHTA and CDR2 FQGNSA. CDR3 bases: TGTGCCAGCAGCACCCTAGCGGGAGATGAGCAGTACTTC. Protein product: CASSTLAGDEQYF.

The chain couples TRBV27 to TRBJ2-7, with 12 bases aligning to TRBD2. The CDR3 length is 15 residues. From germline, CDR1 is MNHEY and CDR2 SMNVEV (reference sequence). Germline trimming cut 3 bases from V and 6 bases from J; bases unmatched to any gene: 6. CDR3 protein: CASSFLTSGRSEQYF. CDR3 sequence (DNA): TGTGCCAGCAGTTTTCTGACTAGCGGGAGATCCGAGCAGTACTTC.

CDR3 sequence: CASSSEFGYTF. As DNA, the CDR3 is TGTGCCAGTAGCAGCGAATTCGGCTACACCTTC. The rearrangement uses TRBV19 and TRBJ1-2; D uncertain. Trimming pared 6 bases from V and 8 bases from J, leaving 10 bases between. The CDR3 contains 11 residues. The V gene's germline CDR1 is LNHDA and CDR2 SQIVND (reference sequence).

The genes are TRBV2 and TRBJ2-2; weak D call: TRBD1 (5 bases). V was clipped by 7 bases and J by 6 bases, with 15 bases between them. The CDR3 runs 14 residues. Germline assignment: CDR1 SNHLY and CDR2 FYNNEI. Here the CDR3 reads CASKAGPTAGELFF. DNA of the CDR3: TGTGCCAGCAAGGCAGGGCCAACCGCCGGGGAGCTGTTTTTT.

The CDR3 reads CASSQESWIGVTEKLFF. CDR3 DNA sequence: TGCGCCAGCAGCCAAGAATCGTGGATAGGAGTCACTGAAAAACTGTTTTTT. The rearrangement uses TRBV4-1 and TRBJ1-4, with D unclear. Trimming removed 0 bases from V and 7 bases from J, with 18 bases in between. CDR1 and CDR2 (germline): MGHRA, YSYEKL. The CDR3 length is 17 residues.

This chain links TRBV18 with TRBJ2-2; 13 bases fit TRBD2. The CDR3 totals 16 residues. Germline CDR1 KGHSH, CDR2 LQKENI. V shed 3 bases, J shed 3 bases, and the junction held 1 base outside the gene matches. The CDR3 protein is CASSPTSGRDTGELFF. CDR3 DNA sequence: TGTGCCAGCTCACCTACTAGCGGGAGGGACACCGGGGAGCTGTTTTTT.

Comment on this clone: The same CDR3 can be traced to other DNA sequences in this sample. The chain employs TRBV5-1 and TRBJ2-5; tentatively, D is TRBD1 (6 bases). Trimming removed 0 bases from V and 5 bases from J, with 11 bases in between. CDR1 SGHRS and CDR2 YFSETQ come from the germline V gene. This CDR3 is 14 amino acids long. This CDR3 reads CASSLGQVGETQYF. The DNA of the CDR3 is TGCGCCAGCAGCTTGGGACAGGTTGGTGAGACCCAGTACTTC.

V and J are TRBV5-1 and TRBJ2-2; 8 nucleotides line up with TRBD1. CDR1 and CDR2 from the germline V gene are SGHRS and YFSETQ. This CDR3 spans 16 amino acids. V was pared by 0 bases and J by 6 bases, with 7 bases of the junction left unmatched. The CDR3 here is CASSLETGVSAGELFF. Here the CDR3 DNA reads TGCGCCAGCAGCTTGGAGACAGGGGTATCGGCCGGGGAGCTGTTTTTT.

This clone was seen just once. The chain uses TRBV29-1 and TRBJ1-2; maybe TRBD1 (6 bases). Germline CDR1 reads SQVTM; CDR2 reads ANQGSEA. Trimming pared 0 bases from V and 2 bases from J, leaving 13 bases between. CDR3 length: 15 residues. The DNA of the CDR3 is TGCAGCGTTGAAGATCTTGGGGGCGCGAACTATGGCTACACCTTC. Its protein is CSVEDLGGANYGYTF.

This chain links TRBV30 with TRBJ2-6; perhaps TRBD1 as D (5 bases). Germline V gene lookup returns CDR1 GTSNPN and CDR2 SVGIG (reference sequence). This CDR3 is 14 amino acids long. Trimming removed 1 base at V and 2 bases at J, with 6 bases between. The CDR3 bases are TGTGCCTGGAGTGAGGGGACTGGGGCCAACGTCCTGACTTTC. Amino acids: CAWSEGTGANVLTF.

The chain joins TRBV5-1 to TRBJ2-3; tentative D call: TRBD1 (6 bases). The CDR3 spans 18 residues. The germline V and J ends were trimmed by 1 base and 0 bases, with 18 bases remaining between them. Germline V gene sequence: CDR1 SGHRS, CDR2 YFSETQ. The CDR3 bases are TGCGCCAGCAGCTTGCCCGACTACAGGGTCGAGAGCACAGATACGCAGTATTTT. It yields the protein CASSLPDYRVESTDTQYF.

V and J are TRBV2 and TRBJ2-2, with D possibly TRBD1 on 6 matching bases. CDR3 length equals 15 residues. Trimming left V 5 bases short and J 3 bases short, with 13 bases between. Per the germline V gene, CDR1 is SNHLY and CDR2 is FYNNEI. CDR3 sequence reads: CASSYRQAYTGELFF. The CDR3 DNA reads TGTGCCAGCAGTTATAGACAGGCTTACACCGGGGAGCTGTTTTTT.

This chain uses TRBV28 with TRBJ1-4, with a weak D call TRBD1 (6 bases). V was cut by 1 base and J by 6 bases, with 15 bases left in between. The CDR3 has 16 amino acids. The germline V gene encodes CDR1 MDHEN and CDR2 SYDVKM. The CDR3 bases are TGTGCCAGCAGTTTATTCACAGGGTTAGGGGATGAAAAACTGTTTTTT. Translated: CASSLFTGLGDEKLFF.

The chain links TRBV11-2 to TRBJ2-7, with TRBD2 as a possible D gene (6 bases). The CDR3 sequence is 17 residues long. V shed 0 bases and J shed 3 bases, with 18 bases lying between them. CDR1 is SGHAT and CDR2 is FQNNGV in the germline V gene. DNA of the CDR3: TGTGCCAGCAGCTTAGATCAAGGTAGCGGAGCCCTCTACGAGCAGTACTTC. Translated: CASSLDQGSGALYEQYF.

The CDR3 bases are TGTGCCAGCAGCTACATGGGGCGAAGGGGGAATCAGCCCCAGCATTTT. Its translation is CASSYMGRRGNQPQHF. The rearrangement uses TRBV7-2 and TRBJ1-5; TRBD1 is a possible D gene (6 bases). With 4 bases removed from V and 4 bases from J, the gap between germline ends came to 17 bases. The CDR3 consists of 16 residues. CDR1 and CDR2 (germline): SGHTA, FQGNSA.

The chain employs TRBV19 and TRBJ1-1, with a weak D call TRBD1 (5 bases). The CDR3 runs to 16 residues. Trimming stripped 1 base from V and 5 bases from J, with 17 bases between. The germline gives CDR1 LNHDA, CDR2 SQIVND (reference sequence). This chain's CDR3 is CASSIGDSLGGTEAFF. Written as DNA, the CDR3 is TGTGCCAGTAGTATAGGTGATTCCCTGGGGGGGACTGAAGCTTTCTTT.

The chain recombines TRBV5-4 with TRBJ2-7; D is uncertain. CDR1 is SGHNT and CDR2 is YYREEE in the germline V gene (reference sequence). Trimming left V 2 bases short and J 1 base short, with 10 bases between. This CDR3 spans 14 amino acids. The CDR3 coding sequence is TGTGCCAGCAGCTTCGGTGGTTTGTCCTACGAGCAGTACTTC. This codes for CASSFGGLSYEQYF.

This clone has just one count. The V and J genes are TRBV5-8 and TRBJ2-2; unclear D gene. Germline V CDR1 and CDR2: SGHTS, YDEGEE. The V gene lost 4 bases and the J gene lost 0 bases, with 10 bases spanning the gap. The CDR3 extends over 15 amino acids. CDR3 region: CASSVYPPNTGELFF. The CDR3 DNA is TGTGCCAGCAGCGTTTATCCTCCGAACACCGGGGAGCTGTTTTTT. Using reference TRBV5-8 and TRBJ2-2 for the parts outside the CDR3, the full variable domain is EAGVTQSPTHLIKTRGQQATLRCSPISGHTSVYWYQQALGLGLQFLLWYDEGEERNRGNFPPRFSGRQFPNYSSELNVNALELEDSALYLCASSVYPPNTGELFFGEGSRLTVL.

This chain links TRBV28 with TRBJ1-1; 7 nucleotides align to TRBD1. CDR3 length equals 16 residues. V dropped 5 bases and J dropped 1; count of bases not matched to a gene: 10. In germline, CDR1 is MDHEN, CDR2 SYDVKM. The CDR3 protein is CASSTGELSRNTEAFF. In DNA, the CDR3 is TGTGCCAGCAGTACAGGGGAATTAAGTAGGAACACTGAAGCTTTCTTT.

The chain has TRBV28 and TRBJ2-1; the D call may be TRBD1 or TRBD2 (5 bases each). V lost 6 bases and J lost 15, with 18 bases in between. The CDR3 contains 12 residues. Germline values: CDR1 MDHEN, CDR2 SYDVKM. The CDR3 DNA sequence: TGTGCCAGCAGCCCCCGGGACCCCGGTCCGTTCTTC. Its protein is CASSPRDPGPFF.

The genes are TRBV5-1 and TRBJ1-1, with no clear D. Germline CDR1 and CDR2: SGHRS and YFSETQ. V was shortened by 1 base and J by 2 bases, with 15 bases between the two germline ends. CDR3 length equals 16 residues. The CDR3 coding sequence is TGCGCCAGCAGCTTGTCTTCCACTGTTCCCAACACTGAAGCTTTCTTT. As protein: CASSLSSTVPNTEAFF.

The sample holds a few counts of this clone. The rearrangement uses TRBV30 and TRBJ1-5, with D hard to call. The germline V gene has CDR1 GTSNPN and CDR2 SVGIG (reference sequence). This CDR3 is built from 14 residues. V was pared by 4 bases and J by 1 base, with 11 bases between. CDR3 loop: CAWNGGTSNQPQHF. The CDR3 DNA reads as TGTGCCTGGAATGGAGGTACCAGCAATCAGCCCCAGCATTTT.

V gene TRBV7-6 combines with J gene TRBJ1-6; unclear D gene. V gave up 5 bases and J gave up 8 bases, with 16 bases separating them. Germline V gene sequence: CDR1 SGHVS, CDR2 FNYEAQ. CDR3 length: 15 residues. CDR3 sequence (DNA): TGTGCCAGCAGCCTAGTTGGTAGCGGGGATTCACCCCTCCACTTT. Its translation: CASSLVGSGDSPLHF.

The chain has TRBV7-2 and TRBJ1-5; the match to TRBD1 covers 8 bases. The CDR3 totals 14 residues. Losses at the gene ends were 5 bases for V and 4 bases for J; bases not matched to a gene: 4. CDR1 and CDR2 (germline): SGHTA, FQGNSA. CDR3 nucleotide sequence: TGTGCCAGCAGCCACACAGGGGGAAATCAGCCCCAGCATTTT. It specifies CASSHTGGNQPQHF.